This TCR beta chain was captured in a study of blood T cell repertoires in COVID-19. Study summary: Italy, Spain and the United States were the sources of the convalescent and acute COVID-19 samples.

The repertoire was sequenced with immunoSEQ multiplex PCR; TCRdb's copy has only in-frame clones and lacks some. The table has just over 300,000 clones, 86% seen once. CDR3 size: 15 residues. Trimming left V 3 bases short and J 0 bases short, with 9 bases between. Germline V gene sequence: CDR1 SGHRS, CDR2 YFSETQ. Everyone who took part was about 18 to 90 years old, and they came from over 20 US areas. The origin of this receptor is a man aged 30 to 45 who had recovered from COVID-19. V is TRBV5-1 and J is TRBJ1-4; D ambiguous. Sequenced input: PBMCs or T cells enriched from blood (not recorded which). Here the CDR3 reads CASSSFSATNEKLFF. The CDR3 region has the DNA TGCGCCAGCAGCTCCTTCAGTGCAACTAATGAAAAACTGTTTTTT.